The T cell receptor (beta chain) described here comes from a study of T cells in Graves' hyperthyroidism and ophthalmopathy. RNA transcripts provided the source from which TCR beta CDR3 regions were amplified. The HTBI primer set was used in a first-round RT-PCR of the TCR CDR3. Using its own MiXCR run on the multiplex PCR reads, TCRdb lists one record per CDR3 protein. The table has a few hundred thousand distinct CDR3 sequences, around 14% seen once; the top ten hold around a tenth. Ten or more counts support this clonotype. As yet, its antigen is unknown. V shed 1 base, J shed 6 bases, and the junction held 4 bases outside the gene matches. Germline values: CDR1 SGHRS, CDR2 YFSETQ. This CDR3 comprises 14 residues. Study results and limitations: Ophthalmopathy cases were set apart from stable hyperthyroidism by a 13 V-J model. Most clonotypes expanded in the thyroid (above 0.001) were also present in blood.

Absence of ophthalmopathy progression within 18 months defined stable Graves' hyperthyroidism. Newly diagnosed hyperthyroidism, duration under 2 months, in patients aged 18 to 65. Sample: blood. The receptor was derived from a woman aged 18-35 years with Graves' hyperthyroidism. The rearrangement uses TRBV5-1 and TRBJ1-2; 9 bases fit TRBD1. This CDR3 is CASSLPGQGDGYTF. The CDR3 DNA reads as TGCGCCAGCAGCTTGCCGGGACAGGGCGATGGCTACACCTTC.